Shown below are 8 T cell receptor beta chains from a single sample sequenced in a study of blood T cells in healthy people across ages. Combining a sample-barcoded 5' primer with a J-beta primer mix, a second PCR ran for roughly 6 to 12 cycles. TCRdb re-analysed the 5' RACE reads in MiXCR, keeping a single row per CDR3 protein. The sample gives roughly 1.9 million distinct CDR3 sequences, 35% to 50% of which show up once; under 25% is in the top ten. The sample was blood. Every receptor here comes from a human donor in good health.

CDR3 amino acids: CAGKQGHEKLFF. DNA for the CDR3: TGTGCCGGCAAACAGGGGCATGAAAAACTGTTTTTT. The chain combines TRBV2 with TRBJ1-4; TRBD1 aligns across 7 bases. V gave up 11 bases and J gave up 6 bases; unmatched junction bases: 6. This CDR3 region has 12 residues. Per germline, CDR1 SNHLY and CDR2 FYNNEI.

As concerns this clonotype: A much larger clone differs from this one at a single base, so this may be a read error. The chain uses TRBV7-6 and TRBJ1-4, with D possibly TRBD1 on 5 matching bases. CDR1 is SGHVS, CDR2 FNYEAQ, per germline. The CDR3 loop spans 18 amino acids. The CDR3 coding sequence is TGTGCCAGCAGCTTAAAGACCCGGACCGGGAGGCCGGGGGAAAAACGGTTTTTT. Translating gives CASSLKTRTGRPGEKRFF.

As regards this clonotype: The germline gene is not matched at one end of the junction; a read error may be the cause. The chain links TRBV7-9 to TRBJ1-2; D unclear. The CDR3 is 12 amino acids. CDR1 SEHNR and CDR2 FQNEAQ come from the germline V gene (reference sequence). The CDR3 DNA follows: TGTGCCGGCAGCTTAGTGGTCCATGGCTACACCTTC. This encodes CAGSLVVHGYTF.

The V call is TRBV7-3, the J call TRBJ2-1; no definite D call. V was cut by 1 base and J by 0 bases, with 13 bases left in between. Per the germline V gene, CDR1 is SGHTA and CDR2 is FQGTGA. CDR3 length: 17 amino acids. CDR3 region: CASSLIPTPSSYNEQFF. The CDR3 DNA follows: TGTGCCAGCAGCTTAATTCCCACACCTAGCTCCTACAATGAGCAGTTCTTC.

V is TRBV7-2 and J is TRBJ2-7; the D is unclear. This CDR3 comprises 16 residues. Looked up from germline, CDR1 is SGHTA and CDR2 is FQGNSA. With 1 base removed from V and 7 bases from J, the gap between germline ends came to 20 bases. Here the CDR3 reads CASSLGCSTLKWEQYF. In nucleotides, the CDR3 is TGTGCCAGCAGCTTAGGTTGCTCGACGTTAAAGTGGGAGCAGTACTTC.

The chain combines TRBV29-1 with TRBJ2-3; 7 positions agree with TRBD2. Per germline, CDR1 SQVTM and CDR2 ANQGSEA. The ends lost 4 bases at V and 2 bases at J; junction bases unmatched: 6. CDR3 length: 14 amino acids. CDR3 bases: TGCAGCGTTGTAAGCGGGGCCCTCACAGATACGCAGTATTTT. Its protein product is CSVVSGALTDTQYF.

This clonotype has only a few counts. The chain recombines TRBV5-1 with TRBJ1-1; D not resolved. This CDR3 has 14 amino acids. Trimming stripped 4 bases from V and 1 base from J, with 11 bases between. Looked up from germline, CDR1 is SGHRS and CDR2 is YFSETQ. Written as DNA, the CDR3 is TGCGCCAGCAGCGATCCGGGCCCGAACACTGAAGCTTTCTTT. This sequence encodes CASSDPGPNTEAFF.

The V gene is TRBV4-3, the J gene TRBJ1-2, with D tentatively TRBD1 (5 bases). Germline assignment: CDR1 LGHNA and CDR2 YSLEER. There are 14 residues in the CDR3. Trimming took 0 bases from V and 8 from J, leaving 13 bases between them. The CDR3 protein is CASSQDRGSWGYTF. The CDR3 region has the DNA TGCGCCAGCAGCCAAGATCGGGGGAGCTGGGGCTACACCTTC.